The 2 T cell receptor beta chains below were found in one sample sequenced in a study of CD8+ T cells in alopecia areata. Once RNA had been extracted, it was reverse transcribed into cDNA to act as the sequencing template. Profiling relied on immunoSEQ multiplex PCR, and the TCRdb table lists in-frame clones only, not all of them. The sample lists about 140,000 clones; approximately 50% were seen once. The sequencing here drew on CD4+ T cells sorted from blood, taken at week 0. The receptor source for this set is a human donor with alopecia areata.

J is TRBJ2-7 and V is TRBV2; a possible D gene is TRBD1 (6 bases). The germline CDR1 and CDR2 sequences are SNHLY and FYNNEI. V was pared by 9 bases and J by 4 bases, with 13 bases between. The length of the CDR3 is 12 residues. The CDR3, as DNA: TGTGCCAGACAGGGCCCCATGTACGAGCAGTACTTC. This sequence encodes CARQGPMYEQYF.

The genes are TRBV4-2 and TRBJ2-7, with TRBD2 matching over 15 bases. The V segment lost 4 bases and the J segment 6 bases; nucleotides outside the gene matches: 4. Per germline, CDR1 LGHNA and CDR2 YNFKEQ. This CDR3 is built from 15 residues. The CDR3 DNA sequence: TGTGCCAGCAGCCCAGAGGGACTAGCGGGAGGCGAGCAGTACTTC. Amino acid sequence: CASSPEGLAGGEQYF.